This TCR beta chain was sequenced in a study of cytomegalovirus exposure and HLA in healthy donors. Note on this clone: What it binds is not known.

Researchers ran the PCR with 60 Vbeta and 13 Jbeta primers. Method: immunoSEQ multiplex PCR; TCRdb's copy keeps in-frame clones and lacks some. The table has around 150,000 clones, 70% to 80% seen once. General observations from the study: Among TCR beta chains, those listed as cytomegalovirus-associated numbered some 170.

With V trimmed by 2 bases and J by 4 bases, 4 bases remained unmatched. CDR1 is SGHNT and CDR2 is YYREEE in the germline V gene (reference sequence). The CDR3 spans 14 residues. Sequenced input: PBMCs. The chain links TRBV5-4 to TRBJ2-7; 9 nucleotides line up with TRBD1. The receptor was derived from a man younger than 35 in good health and CMV-seropositive. The CDR3 bases are TGTGCCAGCAGCTTCCGGGACAGGGATTACGAGCAGTACTTC. As protein: CASSFRDRDYEQYF. The variable domain in full, completed from reference TRBV5-4 and TRBJ2-7, reads ETGVTQSPTHLIKTRGQQVTLRCSSQSGHNTVSWYQQALGQGPQFIFQYYREEENGRGNFPPRFSGLQFPNYSSELNVNALELDDSALYLCASSFRDRDYEQYFGPGTRLTVT.